Below are 16 T cell receptor beta chains sequenced from a single sample in a study of CD8 T cell repertoires and HIV-1 epitope variants. Clones were read by immunoSEQ multiplex PCR, and TCRdb kept only the in-frame ones, dropping some. The table shows more than 85,000 clones, with roughly 81% occurring only once. Source material: uncultured baseline CD8+ T cells from peripheral blood mononuclear cells (PBMCs). Receptors were obtained from a male donor with HIV.

J is TRBJ1-6 and V is TRBV4-2, with D perhaps matching TRBD1 (5 bases). The CDR3 spans 16 residues. Per the germline V gene, CDR1 is LGHNA and CDR2 is YNFKEQ. V lost 0 bases and J lost 5, with 11 bases in between. Here the CDR3 reads CASSQDPPGNNSPLHF. In nucleotides, the CDR3 is TGTGCCAGCAGCCAAGATCCTCCAGGGAATAATTCACCCCTCCACTTT.

The V call is TRBV7-9, the J call TRBJ1-1; 9 nucleotides align to TRBD1. There are 16 residues in the CDR3. Germline CDR1 and CDR2: SEHNR and FQNEAQ (reference sequence). V trimming: 3 bases; J trimming: 8 bases; junction bases outside the gene matches: 13. CDR3 DNA: TGTGCCAGCAGCTTCGGTAACGCGGGACAGGGTGGAGAAGCTTTCTTT. It translates to CASSFGNAGQGGEAFF.

This chain joins TRBV23-1 and TRBJ2-1; 14 bases agree with TRBD2. TRBV23-1 is annotated as an ORF whose role is uncertain. The ends lost 0 bases at V and 4 bases at J; junction bases unmatched: 8. CDR3 length: 19 amino acids. The CDR3 sequence is CASSQSGTSGRRRYNEQFF. Written as DNA, the CDR3 is TGCGCCAGCAGTCAATCTGGGACTAGCGGGAGAAGAAGGTACAATGAGCAGTTCTTC.

The chain carries TRBV10-3 and TRBJ2-7; 9 bases are shared with TRBD1. With V trimmed by 4 bases and J by 5 bases, 6 bases remained unmatched. The CDR3 runs 14 residues. The germline V gene has CDR1 ENHRY and CDR2 SYGVKD. CDR3 residues: CAISGTGDRNEQYF. Written as DNA, the CDR3 is TGTGCCATCAGTGGGACAGGGGACAGGAACGAGCAGTACTTC.

The rearrangement uses TRBV4-1 and TRBJ2-1; TRBD2 matches at 11 bases. J lost 0 bases, V lost 4 bases, and 5 bases had no gene match. Germline V gene data show CDR1 as MGHRA and CDR2 as YSYEKL. The CDR3 runs to 17 residues. The CDR3 nucleotides read TGCGCCAGCAGCCTGATAGGACTAGCGGGCTCCTACAATGAGCAGTTCTTC. It specifies CASSLIGLAGSYNEQFF.

The chain combines TRBV5-4 with TRBJ2-4; D call uncertain. V was trimmed by 4 bases and J by 2 bases, leaving 10 bases between them. The germline CDR1 and CDR2 sequences are SGHNT and YYREEE (reference sequence). The CDR3 has 14 amino acids. This CDR3 is CASSAPGTKNIQYF. The CDR3 nucleotides are TGTGCCAGCAGCGCCCCAGGTACCAAAAACATTCAGTACTTC.

This clone was seen only a few times. J is TRBJ2-7 and V is TRBV2, with D possibly being TRBD2 (7 bases). CDR1 and CDR2 (germline): SNHLY, FYNNEI. V lost 6 bases and J lost 2, with 17 bases in between. CDR3 size: 15 residues. The CDR3 sequence is CASSTRGALTYEQYF. The DNA of the CDR3 is TGTGCCAGCAGCACACGGGGGGCTCTGACCTACGAGCAGTACTTC.

The chain is built from TRBV19 and TRBJ1-6; 8 bases agree with TRBD1. The V gene end was trimmed by 6 bases and the J gene end by 7 bases; junction bases not matched to a gene: 17. The CDR3 loop spans 18 amino acids. Germline V gene data show CDR1 as LNHDA and CDR2 as SQIVND (reference sequence). The CDR3 region is CASSMGIQGVHTNSPLHF. The CDR3 nucleotides read TGTGCCAGTAGCATGGGCATACAGGGGGTGCATACAAATTCACCCCTCCACTTT. The entire variable domain, with the rest obtained from reference TRBV19 and TRBJ1-6, is as follows: DGGITQSPKYLFRKEGQNVTLSCEQNLNHDAMYWYRQDPGQGLRLIYYSQIVNDFQKGDIAEGYSVSREKKESFPLTVTSAQKNPTAFYLCASSMGIQGVHTNSPLHFGNGTRLTVT.

This rearrangement joins TRBV6-1 to TRBJ1-1; maybe TRBD1 (5 bases). V shed 2 bases and J shed 2 bases, with 9 bases lying between them. The germline gives CDR1 MNHNS, CDR2 SASEGT. The CDR3 sequence is 14 residues long. The CDR3: CASSEWGSNTEAFF. CDR3 in DNA: TGTGCCAGCAGTGAATGGGGCAGCAACACTGAAGCTTTCTTT.

J is TRBJ1-2 and V is TRBV5-6; 9 bases align to TRBD1. With 4 bases clipped from V and 3 bases from J, the junction kept 4 bases outside the gene matches. The CDR3 is 14 amino acids. Per germline, CDR1 SGHDT and CDR2 YYEEEE. The CDR3: CASSRDRADYGYTF. For the CDR3, the DNA is TGTGCCAGCAGCCGGGACAGGGCGGACTATGGCTACACCTTC. The variable domain in full, completed from reference TRBV5-6 and TRBJ1-2, reads DAGVTQSPTHLIKTRGQQVTLRCSPKSGHDTVSWYQQALGQGPQFIFQYYEEEERQRGNFPDRFSGHQFPNYSSELNVNALLLGDSALYLCASSRDRADYGYTFGSGTRLTVV.

Points on this clone: At the DNA level, this CDR3 is encoded by other sequences in the same sample as well. This chain uses TRBV6-5 with TRBJ2-5, with no clear D. Trimming removed 3 bases at V and 5 bases at J, with 10 bases between. The germline V gene has CDR1 MNHEY and CDR2 SVGAGI. This CDR3 has 13 amino acids. CDR3 in DNA: TGTGCCAGCAGTTATTCAGGCCTGGAGACCCAGTACTTC. Its translation: CASSYSGLETQYF.

Only a few counts were recorded for this clone. Written as DNA, the CDR3 is TGTGCCACCAGCCCCGGGACAGGGGGTCATTACGAGCAGTACTTC. Its translation is CATSPGTGGHYEQYF. This chain links TRBV15 with TRBJ2-7, with TRBD1 matching over 11 bases. Germline-derived CDR1 and CDR2 are LNHNV and YYDKDF (reference sequence). This CDR3 comprises 15 residues. J lost 4 bases, V lost 5 bases, and 7 bases had no gene match.

The chain joins TRBV7-2 to TRBJ2-7; D is undetermined. From germline, CDR1 is SGHTA and CDR2 FQGNSA. Trimming shortened V by 1 base and J by 3 bases, and 16 bases separated the two germline ends. The CDR3 totals 16 residues. Here the CDR3 reads CASSLVPAVVYYEQYF. For the CDR3, the DNA is TGTGCCAGCAGCTTAGTCCCCGCTGTGGTGTACTACGAGCAGTACTTC.

V is TRBV5-6 and J is TRBJ1-6; D ambiguous. The CDR3 runs to 15 residues. Trimming took 7 bases from V and 0 from J, leaving 11 bases between them. Germline assignment: CDR1 SGHDT and CDR2 YYEEEE. The CDR3 nucleotides are TGTGCCAGCGAGGGTTCGGGCTCCTATAATTCACCCCTCCACTTT. It is translated as CASEGSGSYNSPLHF. Variable domain in full (rest from reference TRBV5-6 and TRBJ1-6): DAGVTQSPTHLIKTRGQQVTLRCSPKSGHDTVSWYQQALGQGPQFIFQYYEEEERQRGNFPDRFSGHQFPNYSSELNVNALLLGDSALYLCASEGSGSYNSPLHFGNGTRLTVT.

The chain uses TRBV6-6 and TRBJ1-1; weak D call: TRBD1 (5 bases). Between the trimmed V and J ends, which lost 1 base and 1 base, there was a span of 13 bases. The CDR3 runs 16 residues. Germline lookup yields CDR1 MNHNY and CDR2 SVGAGI (reference sequence). The CDR3 protein is CASSYFPPTENTEAFF. The DNA of the CDR3 is TGTGCCAGCAGTTACTTTCCACCGACAGAGAACACTGAAGCTTTCTTT.

This rearrangement joins TRBV15 to TRBJ1-5; D is ambiguous. Looked up from germline, CDR1 is LNHNV and CDR2 is YYDKDF (reference sequence). Trimming shortened V by 0 bases and J by 4 bases, and 10 bases separated the two germline ends. There are 15 residues in the CDR3. CDR3 residues: CATSRDPGRNQPQHF. DNA for the CDR3: TGTGCCACCAGCAGAGATCCAGGCAGGAATCAGCCCCAGCATTTT.